This T cell receptor beta chain was profiled in a study of blood T cell repertoires in COVID-19. Study-wide background: The United States, Italy and Spain provided the acute and convalescent COVID-19 samples.

Assignment of participants to cohorts was predicated upon participant-reported clinical history. Germline loops: CDR1 MNHEY, CDR2 SVGAGI. There are 16 residues in the CDR3. The V and J ends lost 2 bases and 1 base, in that order; junction bases with no gene match: 4. The repertoire was sequenced with immunoSEQ multiplex PCR; TCRdb's copy has only in-frame clones and lacks some. The table has about 140,000 clones, nearly 80% seen once. This clone was found once. V is TRBV6-5 and J is TRBJ2-3, with TRBD2 matching 9 bases. The clonotype comes from a woman between 50 and 59 years old who had recovered from COVID-19. The sample consisted of PBMCs or T cells enriched from blood (not recorded which). The CDR3 DNA sequence: TGTGCCAGCAGTTACGGGGTAGCGGGAGGCACAGATACGCAGTATTTT. Translation: CASSYGVAGGTDTQYF.